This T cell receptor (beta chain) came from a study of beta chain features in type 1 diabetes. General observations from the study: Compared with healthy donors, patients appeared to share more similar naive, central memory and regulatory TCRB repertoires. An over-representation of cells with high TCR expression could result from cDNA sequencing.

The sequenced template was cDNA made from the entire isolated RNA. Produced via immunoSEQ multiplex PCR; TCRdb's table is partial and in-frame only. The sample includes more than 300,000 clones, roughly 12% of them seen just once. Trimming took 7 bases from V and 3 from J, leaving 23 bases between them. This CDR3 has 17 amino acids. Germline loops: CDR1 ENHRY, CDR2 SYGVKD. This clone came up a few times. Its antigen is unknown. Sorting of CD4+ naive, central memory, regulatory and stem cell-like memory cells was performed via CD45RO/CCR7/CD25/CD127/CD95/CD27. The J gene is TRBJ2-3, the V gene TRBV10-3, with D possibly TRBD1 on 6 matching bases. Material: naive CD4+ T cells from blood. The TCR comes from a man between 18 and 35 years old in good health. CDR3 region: CAITNPSTGYGTDTQYF. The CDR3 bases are TGTGCCATCACCAACCCATCGACAGGTTACGGGACAGATACGCAGTATTTT.